This note documents a single TCR beta chain sequence. Its binding antigen is unknown. No quality values exist for individual bases; no much larger clone is one base distant. High-throughput TCR beta sequencing profiled peripheral blood CD8+ and CD4+ T cells from healthy donors, Susac syndrome patients and multiple sclerosis patients. The multiple sclerosis controls were treatment-naive patients whose relapsing-remitting disease, either stable or active, fulfilled the revised McDonald criteria. Bulk CD8+ and CD4+ T cells were purified magnetically by negative isolation, whereas CD8+ TEMRA cells were enriched by FACS. Blood was drawn into EDTA tubes, processed within 24 hours, and PBMCs were isolated by density gradient centrifugation. PBMCs intended for TCR sequencing were cryopreserved in liquid nitrogen and were subsequently thawed in a 37 degrees C water bath. A purity of at least 90% was achieved for sorted or isolated CD4+, CD8+ and CD8+ TEMRA cells.

The data derive from a study of CD8 T cells in Susac syndrome (dated by TCRdb to the late 2010s). About the investigation overall: The study used repertoire sequencing to test whether antigen drove CD8+ T cell activation and differentiation in Susac syndrome. Clonality of the CD8+ T cell repertoire was compared between over ten healthy donors, roughly 14 Susac syndrome patients and around 16 multiple sclerosis patients. Broader findings and caveats from the paper: The study acknowledged that relatively few individuals were included in the TCR sequencing and HLA analysis.

Including the terminal cysteine and phenylalanine, the CDR3 comprises 16 residues. Solely the CDR3 DNA is kept, with 48 bases framed from the first base. Trimming costs V 0 bases and J 2 bases, and their ends lie 11 bases apart. CDR1 and CDR2 are read off the germline V gene (reference sequence) as LNHNV and YYDKDF. RNA was extracted using the RNeasy kit, and roughly 0.5 to 1 ug of the RNA was reverse transcribed with random hexamers. The immunoSEQ multiplex PCR assay, which covers 54 Vbeta and 13 Jbeta segments, was used to amplify TCR beta CDR3 regions. PCR amplification bias was corrected using a synthetic template baseline for primer optimization and computational correction. As for the authors' bioinformatics: Reads were annotated to V, D and J genes according to IMGT and were analyzed with immunoSEQ Analyzer, with only productive sequences retained. To calculate clonality, Shannon entropy was normalized by log2 of the number of productive unique sequences and then subtracted from one. For each patient and control, public and private clones were evaluated among the 100 most prevalent clones. Susac-specific clones were defined as absent from healthy and MS cohorts, approximately 1,000 published viral clones and other ImmuneACCESS disease sequences. Using fastp at Q25 and MiXCR, TCRdb reprocessed the public reads and kept productive beta chains. Each entry is one CDR3 protein sequence, shown with its most common DNA and genes. The V and J calls were not made by the authors but by TCRdb's processing. The table for this sample lists 150,000 to 190,000 distinct CDR3 sequences; around 95% of them were counted only once. Jointly, the top ten make up under 0.15% of the sample.

The receptor was derived from a human donor with multiple sclerosis. Sequencing was performed on CD8+ T cells from PBMCs. The chain is made from TRBV15 and TRBJ2-4, with the D gene possibly TRBD1 or TRBD2, each one fitting 5 bases. Read as DNA, the sequence is TGTGCCACCAGCAGAGATTTATGGGGGTCCAAAAACATTCAGTACTTC. It encodes CATSRDLWGSKNIQYF. When the CDR3 is completed using the reference TRBV15 and TRBJ2-4 genes on either side, the full variable domain is DAMVIQNPRYQVTQFGKPVTLSCSQTLNHNVMYWYQQKSSQAPKLLFHYYDKDFNNEADTPDNFQSRRPNTSFCFLDIRSPGLGDTAMYLCATSRDLWGSKNIQYFGAGTRLSVL.